This entry describes one TCR beta chain. Unmatched junction bases numbered 13, after V lost 10 bases and J lost 2 bases. Germline CDR1 is MNHEY and CDR2 is SVGAGI. The CDR3 contains 15 residues. The data were taken from a study of control samples from healthy donors and cancer patients. Here immunoSEQ multiplex PCR was the method, and the copy in TCRdb shows in-frame clones only, minus some. This table holds approximately 60,000 clones, around 93% found once. This chain connects TRBV6-5 to TRBJ1-2, with 7 positions matching TRBD1. Sequenced sample: PBMCs. The TCR sequence derives from a man aged 25 to 45 with colorectal cancer. The CDR3 nucleotides are TGTGCCACGTGGGACAGACTGTCCCTGAACTATGGCTACACCTTC. Encoded protein: CATWDRLSLNYGYTF.